These T cell receptor beta chains were read from a single sample in a study of patients and donors after allogeneic stem cell transplantation. TCRdb reanalysed the RT-PCR reads using MiXCR and keeps one entry per CDR3 protein. The data hold 200,000 to 250,000 distinct CDR3 sequences, with about 37% observed a single time. The source material was blood, either unsorted or a sorted T cell fraction (not recorded which). Source of these receptors: a human donor who was either an allogeneic HSCT recipient or a stem cell or donor lymphocyte infusion donor (not recorded which). It is not recorded whose cells these are; they may come from a transplant donor. Each CDR3 is given without its conserved first and last residue. Size is stated for part of the rows, as once, few or many counts, or as a class when the clone is expanded.

TRBV4-1,TRBJ2-1,once,ASSQETGTLRDNEQF
TRBV20-1,TRBJ2-1,few,SATWGDAYNEQF
TRBV5-5,TRBJ1-2,few,ASSLYSSQELGGYT
TRBV18,TRBJ2-2,.,ASSTKGPGELF
TRBV24-1,TRBJ2-5,.,ATSDDRAKETQY
TRBV12-3/TRBV12-4,TRBJ1-1,.,ASSLAGTDTEAF
TRBV5-1,TRBJ1-2,.,ASSLDRPLYGYT
TRBV28,TRBJ1-2,few,ASRRGQGNGYT
TRBV12-3/TRBV12-4,TRBJ2-7,few,ASSTGFYEQY
TRBV5-1,TRBJ1-5,.,ASSWTGLNQPQH
TRBV5-5,TRBJ1-1,.,ASSLRAGAPTEAF
TRBV4-3,TRBJ2-1,.,ASSQHRASSYNEQF
TRBV19,TRBJ1-5,.,ASTIDRGNQPQH
TRBV11-2,TRBJ1-6,.,ASSLGAKGPSYNSPLH
TRBV2,TRBJ1-2,.,ASSEDNRDYGYT
TRBV4-1,TRBJ1-2,.,ASSQEGGPNYGYT